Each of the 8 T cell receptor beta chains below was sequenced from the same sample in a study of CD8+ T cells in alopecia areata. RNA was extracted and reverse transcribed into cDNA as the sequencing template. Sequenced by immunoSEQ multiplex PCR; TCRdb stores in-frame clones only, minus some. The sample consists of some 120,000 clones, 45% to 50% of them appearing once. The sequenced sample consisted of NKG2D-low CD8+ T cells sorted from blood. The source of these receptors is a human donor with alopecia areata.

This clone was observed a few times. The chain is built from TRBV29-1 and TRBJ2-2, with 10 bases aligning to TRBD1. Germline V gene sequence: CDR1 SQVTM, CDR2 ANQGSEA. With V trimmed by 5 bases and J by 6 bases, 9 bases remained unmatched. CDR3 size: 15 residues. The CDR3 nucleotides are TGCAGCGTTTTACCGGGACAGGGGAGCGCCGGGGAGCTGTTTTTT. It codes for CSVLPGQGSAGELFF.

This CDR3 reads CASSPAGGSSYEQYF. DNA for the CDR3: TGTGCCAGCTCACCCGCAGGGGGGAGCTCCTACGAGCAGTACTTC. The chain combines TRBV18 with TRBJ2-7; D is perhaps TRBD1 (7 bases). CDR3 length equals 15 residues. The V gene lost 3 bases and the J gene lost 0 bases, with 12 bases spanning the gap. CDR1 and CDR2 from the germline V gene are KGHSH and LQKENI.

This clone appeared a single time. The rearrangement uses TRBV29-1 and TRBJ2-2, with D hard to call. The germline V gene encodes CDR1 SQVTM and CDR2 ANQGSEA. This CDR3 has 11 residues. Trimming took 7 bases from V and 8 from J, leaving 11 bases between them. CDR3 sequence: CSAPKDGELFF. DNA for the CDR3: TGCAGCGCCCCAAAGGATGGGGAGCTGTTTTTT.

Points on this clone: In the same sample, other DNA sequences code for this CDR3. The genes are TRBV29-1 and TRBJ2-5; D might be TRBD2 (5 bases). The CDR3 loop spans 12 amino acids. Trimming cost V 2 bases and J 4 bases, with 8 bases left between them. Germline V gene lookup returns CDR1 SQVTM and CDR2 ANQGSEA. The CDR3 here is CSVELGGETQYF. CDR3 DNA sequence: TGCAGCGTTGAACTAGGAGGAGAGACCCAGTACTTC.

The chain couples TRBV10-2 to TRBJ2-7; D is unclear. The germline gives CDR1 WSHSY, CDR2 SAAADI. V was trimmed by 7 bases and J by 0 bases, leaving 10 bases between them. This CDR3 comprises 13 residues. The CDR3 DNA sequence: TGCGCCAGCAACGGGCCTCCCTCCTACGAGCAGTACTTC. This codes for CASNGPPSYEQYF.

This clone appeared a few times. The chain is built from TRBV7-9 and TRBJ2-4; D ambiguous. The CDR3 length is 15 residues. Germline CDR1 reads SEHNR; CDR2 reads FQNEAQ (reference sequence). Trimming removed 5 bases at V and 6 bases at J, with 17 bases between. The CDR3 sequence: CASSPEYRARNIQYF. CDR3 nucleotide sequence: TGTGCCAGCAGCCCCGAATATCGGGCTCGAAACATTCAGTACTTC.

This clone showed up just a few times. CDR3 nucleotides: TGTGCCAGTAGTGCGGGACAGGAGGGGTACGAGCAGTACTTC. Its protein product is CASSAGQEGYEQYF. The chain recombines TRBV19 with TRBJ2-7, with 8 nucleotides matching TRBD1. The J segment lost 4 bases and the V segment lost 5 bases, leaving 7 bases of the junction unmatched. This CDR3 spans 14 amino acids. Germline CDR1 LNHDA, CDR2 SQIVND (reference sequence).

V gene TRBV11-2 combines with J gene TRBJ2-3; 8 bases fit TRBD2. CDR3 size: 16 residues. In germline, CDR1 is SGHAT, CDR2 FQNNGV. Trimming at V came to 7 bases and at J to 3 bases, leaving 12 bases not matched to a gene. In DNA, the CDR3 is TGTGCCAGCACCTCGGGCGGCGGGAGGCCTACAGATACGCAGTATTTT. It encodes CASTSGGGRPTDTQYF.